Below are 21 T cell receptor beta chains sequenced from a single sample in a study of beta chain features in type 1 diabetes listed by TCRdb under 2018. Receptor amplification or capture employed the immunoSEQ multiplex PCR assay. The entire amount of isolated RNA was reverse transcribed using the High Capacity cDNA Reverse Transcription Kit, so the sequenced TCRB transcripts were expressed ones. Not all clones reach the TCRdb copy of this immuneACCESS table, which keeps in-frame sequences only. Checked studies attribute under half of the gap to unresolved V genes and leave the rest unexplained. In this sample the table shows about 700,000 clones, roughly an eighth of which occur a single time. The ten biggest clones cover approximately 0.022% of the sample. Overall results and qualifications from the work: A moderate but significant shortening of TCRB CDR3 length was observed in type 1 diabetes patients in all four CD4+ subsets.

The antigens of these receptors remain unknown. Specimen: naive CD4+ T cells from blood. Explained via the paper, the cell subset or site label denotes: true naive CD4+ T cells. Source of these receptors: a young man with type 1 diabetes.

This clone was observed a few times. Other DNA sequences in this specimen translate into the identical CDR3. The CDR3 DNA follows: TGTGCCAGCAGCGTGGGGCTTAGCTCCTACAATGAGCAGTTCTTC. Its protein is CASSVGLSSYNEQFF. This chain connects TRBV9 to TRBJ2-1; a weak D match, TRBD1 (5 bases). The CDR3 sequence is 15 residues long. V lost 2 bases and J 0 bases, leaving 9 bases between the germline ends. CDR1 is SGDLS, CDR2 YYNGEE, per germline.

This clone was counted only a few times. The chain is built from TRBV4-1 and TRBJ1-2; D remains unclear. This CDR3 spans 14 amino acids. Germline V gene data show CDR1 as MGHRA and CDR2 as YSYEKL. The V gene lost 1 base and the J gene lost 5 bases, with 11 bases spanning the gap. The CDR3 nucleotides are TGCGCCAGCAGCCAAGTAGGCCAGTCATATGGCTACACCTTC. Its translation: CASSQVGQSYGYTF.

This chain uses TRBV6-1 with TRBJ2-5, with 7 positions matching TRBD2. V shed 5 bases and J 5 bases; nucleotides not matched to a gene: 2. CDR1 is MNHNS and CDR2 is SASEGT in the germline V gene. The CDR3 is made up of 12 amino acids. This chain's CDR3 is CASSRGGETQYF. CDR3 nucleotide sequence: TGTGCCAGCAGTAGGGGAGGGGAGACCCAGTACTTC.

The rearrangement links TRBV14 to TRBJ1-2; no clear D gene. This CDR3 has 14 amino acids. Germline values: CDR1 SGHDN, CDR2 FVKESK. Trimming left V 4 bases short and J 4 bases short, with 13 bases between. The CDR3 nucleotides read TGTGCCAGCAGCCCGATCGGCAGTGCCTATGGCTACACCTTC. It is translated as CASSPIGSAYGYTF. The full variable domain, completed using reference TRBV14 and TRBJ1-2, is EAGVTQFPSHSVIEKGQTVTLRCDPISGHDNLYWYRRVMGKEIKFLLHFVKESKQDESGMPNNRFLAERTGGTYSTLKVQPAELEDSGVYFCASSPIGSAYGYTFGSGTRLTVV.

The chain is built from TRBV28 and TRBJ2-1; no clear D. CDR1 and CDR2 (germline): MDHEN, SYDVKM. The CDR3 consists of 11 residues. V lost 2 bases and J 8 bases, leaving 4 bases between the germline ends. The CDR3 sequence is CASSLADEQFF. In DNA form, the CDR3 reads TGTGCCAGCAGTTTAGCAGATGAGCAGTTCTTC.

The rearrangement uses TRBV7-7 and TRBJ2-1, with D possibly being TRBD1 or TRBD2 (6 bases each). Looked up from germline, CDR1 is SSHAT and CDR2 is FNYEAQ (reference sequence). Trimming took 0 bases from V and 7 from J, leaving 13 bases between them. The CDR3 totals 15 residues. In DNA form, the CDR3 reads TGTGCCAGCAGCTTAGCGGGGGGCTGGGGGAATGAGCAGTTCTTC. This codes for CASSLAGGWGNEQFF.

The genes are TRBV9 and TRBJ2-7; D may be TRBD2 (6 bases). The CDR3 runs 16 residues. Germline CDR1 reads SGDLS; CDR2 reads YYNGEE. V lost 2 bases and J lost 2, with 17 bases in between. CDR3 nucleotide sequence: TGTGCCAGCAGCGTGTTCCGAGCGGGCCCCGCCTACGAGCAGTACTTC. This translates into CASSVFRAGPAYEQYF.

The CDR3 bases are TGTGCCAGCAGTGAGGGGGACACGAGGAAGTTCTTC. It is translated as CASSEGDTRKFF. The chain carries TRBV6-1 and TRBJ2-1, with D possibly TRBD1 on 6 matching bases. Germline lookup yields CDR1 MNHNS and CDR2 SASEGT. This CDR3 region has 12 residues. Trimming removed 3 bases at V and 14 bases at J, with 14 bases between.

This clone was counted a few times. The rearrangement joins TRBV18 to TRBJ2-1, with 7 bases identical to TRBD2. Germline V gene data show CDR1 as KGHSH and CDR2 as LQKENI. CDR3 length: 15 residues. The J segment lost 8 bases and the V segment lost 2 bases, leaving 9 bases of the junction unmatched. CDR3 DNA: TGTGCCAGCTCACCAGCGTCTAGCGCGGGGGATGAGCAGTTCTTC. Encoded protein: CASSPASSAGDEQFF.

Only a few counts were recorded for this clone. The CDR3 region is CASSAPAVMNTEAFF. Here the CDR3 DNA reads TGTGCCAGCAGTGCTCCCGCCGTAATGAACACTGAAGCTTTCTTT. The genes are TRBV2 and TRBJ1-1; D uncertain. Trimming took 4 bases from V and 0 from J, leaving 12 bases between them. Per the germline V gene, CDR1 is SNHLY and CDR2 is FYNNEI. The CDR3 has 15 amino acids. The full variable domain, completed using reference TRBV2 and TRBJ1-1, is EPEVTQTPSHQVTQMGQEVILRCVPISNHLYFYWYRQILGQKVEFLVSFYNNEISEKSEIFDDQFSVERPDGSNFTLKIRSTKLEDSAMYFCASSAPAVMNTEAFFGQGTRLTVV.

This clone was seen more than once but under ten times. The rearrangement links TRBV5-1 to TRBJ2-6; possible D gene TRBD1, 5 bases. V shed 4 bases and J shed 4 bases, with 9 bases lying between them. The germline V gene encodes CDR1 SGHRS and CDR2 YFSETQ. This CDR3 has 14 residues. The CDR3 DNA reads TGCGCCAGCAGCCCAGGGCCCGGGGCCAACGTCCTGACTTTC. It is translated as CASSPGPGANVLTF. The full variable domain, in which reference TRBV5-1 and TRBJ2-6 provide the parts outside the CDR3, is KAGVTQTPRYLIKTRGQQVTLSCSPISGHRSVSWYQQTPGQGLQFLFEYFSETQRNKGNFPGRFSGRQFSNSRSEMNVSTLELGDSALYLCASSPGPGANVLTFGAGSRLTVL.

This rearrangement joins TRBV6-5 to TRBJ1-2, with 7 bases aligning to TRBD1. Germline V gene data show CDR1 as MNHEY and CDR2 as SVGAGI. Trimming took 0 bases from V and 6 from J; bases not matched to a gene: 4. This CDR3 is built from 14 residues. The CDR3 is CASSYSGRGDGYTF. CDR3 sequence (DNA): TGTGCCAGCAGTTACTCGGGCAGGGGGGATGGCTACACCTTC.

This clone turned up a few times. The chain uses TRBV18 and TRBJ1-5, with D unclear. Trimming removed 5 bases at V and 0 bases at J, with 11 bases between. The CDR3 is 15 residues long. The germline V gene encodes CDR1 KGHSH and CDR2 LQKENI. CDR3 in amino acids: CASSSFPVSNQPQHF. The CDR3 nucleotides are TGTGCCAGCTCATCGTTCCCAGTTAGCAATCAGCCCCAGCATTTT.

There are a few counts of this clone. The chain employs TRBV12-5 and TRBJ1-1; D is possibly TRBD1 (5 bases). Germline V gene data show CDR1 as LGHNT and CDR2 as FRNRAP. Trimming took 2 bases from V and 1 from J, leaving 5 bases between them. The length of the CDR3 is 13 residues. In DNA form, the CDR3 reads TGTGCTAGTGGTTTGAGGGGGAACACTGAAGCTTTCTTT. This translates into CASGLRGNTEAFF.

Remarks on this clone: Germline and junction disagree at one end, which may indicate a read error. CDR3 DNA sequence: TGTGCCAGCAGCTTAGCCCCCGGGAACGATTTT. Residues: CASSLAPGNDF. This chain uses TRBV7-9 with TRBJ1-3, with no clear D. Germline V CDR1 and CDR2: SEHNR, FQNEAQ (reference sequence). The CDR3 totals 11 residues.

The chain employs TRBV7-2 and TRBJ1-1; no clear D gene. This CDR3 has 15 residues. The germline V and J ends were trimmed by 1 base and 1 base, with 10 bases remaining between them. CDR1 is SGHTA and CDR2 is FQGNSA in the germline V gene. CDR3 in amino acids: CASSLVSRSNTEAFF. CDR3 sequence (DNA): TGTGCCAGCAGCTTAGTAAGCAGATCGAACACTGAAGCTTTCTTT.

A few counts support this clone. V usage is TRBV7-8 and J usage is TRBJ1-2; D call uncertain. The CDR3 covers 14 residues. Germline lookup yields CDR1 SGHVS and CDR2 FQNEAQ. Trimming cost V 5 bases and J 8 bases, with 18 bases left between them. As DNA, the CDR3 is TGTGCCAGCAGCCTACTTGCAGGCCCGAGGGGCTACACCTTC. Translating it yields CASSLLAGPRGYTF.

The CDR3 DNA sequence: TGCGCCAGCAGCCAAGATAGTGGCAGGGTAAACACTGAAGCTTTCTTT. It encodes CASSQDSGRVNTEAFF. V gene TRBV4-1 combines with J gene TRBJ1-1; D is possibly TRBD1 (5 bases). Between the trimmed V and J ends, which lost 0 bases and 2 bases, there was a span of 13 bases. Germline values: CDR1 MGHRA, CDR2 YSYEKL. The CDR3 runs to 16 residues.

Here the CDR3 reads CASSVTGTLSYEQYF. DNA for the CDR3: TGTGCCAGCAGTGTAACAGGGACTCTGTCCTACGAGCAGTACTTC. The J gene is TRBJ2-7, the V gene TRBV2; TRBD1 or TRBD2 may be the D gene (6 bases each). The germline V gene encodes CDR1 SNHLY and CDR2 FYNNEI. This CDR3 has 15 amino acids. V gave up 4 bases and J gave up 1 base, with 14 bases separating them.

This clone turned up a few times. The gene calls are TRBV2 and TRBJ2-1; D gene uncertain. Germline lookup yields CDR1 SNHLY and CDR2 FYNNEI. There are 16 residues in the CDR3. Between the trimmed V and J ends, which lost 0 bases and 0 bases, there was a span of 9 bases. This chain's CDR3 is CASSEAPGSSYNEQFF. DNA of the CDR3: TGTGCCAGCAGTGAAGCGCCGGGCAGCTCCTACAATGAGCAGTTCTTC.

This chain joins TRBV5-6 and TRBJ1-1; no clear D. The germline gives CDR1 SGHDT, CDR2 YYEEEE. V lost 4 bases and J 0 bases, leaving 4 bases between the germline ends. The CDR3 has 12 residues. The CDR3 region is CASSPMNTEAFF. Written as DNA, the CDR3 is TGTGCCAGCAGCCCCATGAACACTGAAGCTTTCTTT.